The 25 T cell receptor beta chains below were found in one sample sequenced in a study of PD-L1 blockade in urothelial cancer. Method: immunoSEQ multiplex PCR; TCRdb's copy keeps in-frame clones and lacks some. The sample contains 25,000 to 30,000 clones, about 87% of which appear only once. The specimen comprised PBMCs, sampled around atezolizumab (anti-PD-L1) treatment. The receptors were sampled from a man in his fifties with urothelial cancer.

The V and J genes are TRBV7-8 and TRBJ2-7; the D is unclear. Germline assignment: CDR1 SGHVS and CDR2 FQNEAQ. Deletions cut 1 base from V and 4 bases from J, with 11 bases between. The CDR3 loop spans 14 amino acids. CDR3 amino acids: CASSLGAMLYEQYF. The CDR3 DNA reads TGTGCCAGCAGCTTAGGGGCTATGTTATACGAGCAGTACTTC.

The chain couples TRBV4-1 to TRBJ2-1, with 11 bases lining up with TRBD2. CDR1 MGHRA and CDR2 YSYEKL come from the germline V gene. V was pared by 4 bases and J by 0 bases, with 5 bases of the junction left unmatched. This CDR3 comprises 17 residues. As DNA, the CDR3 is TGCGCCAGCAGCCGGGGACTAGCGGATAGCTCCTACAATGAGCAGTTCTTC. Its translation is CASSRGLADSSYNEQFF.

For the CDR3, the DNA is TGCGCCAGCAGCGGAACGACTAGCGGGGGCACCGGGGAGCTGTTTTTT. As protein: CASSGTTSGGTGELFF. This rearrangement joins TRBV5-1 to TRBJ2-2; 12 nucleotides agree with TRBD2. Germline CDR1 SGHRS, CDR2 YFSETQ. CDR3 length: 16 residues. The J segment lost 4 bases and the V segment lost 4 bases, leaving 5 bases of the junction unmatched.

This sequence joins TRBV5-6 and TRBJ2-3, with 7 positions matching TRBD2. CDR1 SGHDT and CDR2 YYEEEE come from the germline V gene. This CDR3 has 18 amino acids. The V segment lost 0 bases and the J segment 1 base; nucleotides outside the gene matches: 11. The CDR3, as DNA: TGTGCCAGCAGCTTGGGGGCGGGAGAGGGTTCGGGCACAGATACGCAGTATTTT. Its protein is CASSLGAGEGSGTDTQYF.

The rearrangement links TRBV19 to TRBJ2-2; D possibly corresponds to TRBD2 (6 bases). The CDR3 sequence is 15 residues long. The V end was cut by 5 bases, the J end by 4 bases, with 14 bases between. Germline V gives CDR1 LNHDA, CDR2 SQIVND (reference sequence). CDR3 sequence: CASSFRRVGTGELFF. CDR3 bases: TGTGCCAGTAGTTTCCGGAGGGTGGGCACCGGGGAGCTGTTTTTT.

J is TRBJ2-7 and V is TRBV2; D possibly corresponds to TRBD2 (6 bases). CDR1 and CDR2 from the germline V gene are SNHLY and FYNNEI. Trimming cost V 11 bases and J 5 bases, with 19 bases left between them. The CDR3 has 13 amino acids. This CDR3 reads CAQRLGELNEQYF. The DNA for the CDR3 is TGTGCCCAGCGACTAGGTGAATTGAACGAGCAGTACTTC. The variable domain in full, completed from reference TRBV2 and TRBJ2-7, reads EPEVTQTPSHQVTQMGQEVILRCVPISNHLYFYWYRQILGQKVEFLVSFYNNEISEKSEIFDDQFSVERPDGSNFTLKIRSTKLEDSAMYFCAQRLGELNEQYFGPGTRLTVT.

This clone was seen only a few times. The chain combines TRBV10-3 with TRBJ1-1, with 11 bases fitting TRBD1. V was clipped by 6 bases and J by 5 bases; unmatched bases: 8. Germline assignment: CDR1 ENHRY and CDR2 SYGVKD. The CDR3 is 15 amino acids. The CDR3 spells CAIRGTGGKATEAFF. The CDR3 DNA reads TGTGCCATCAGGGGGACAGGGGGTAAAGCTACTGAAGCTTTCTTT.

This sequence joins TRBV11-2 and TRBJ2-5; 7 bases are a match to TRBD2. Germline V gives CDR1 SGHAT, CDR2 FQNNGV. V lost 1 base and J lost 4; bases outside the gene matches: 18. This CDR3 contains 19 residues. DNA of the CDR3: TGTGCCAGCAGCTTAGTCCTCGCGGGAGCTTGGACGTTCAGAGAGACCCAGTACTTC. This sequence encodes CASSLVLAGAWTFRETQYF.

The chain couples TRBV7-8 to TRBJ2-5; D is perhaps TRBD1 (5 bases). Trimming pared 8 bases from V and 5 bases from J, leaving 18 bases between. The CDR3 covers 14 residues. Germline CDR1 and CDR2: SGHVS and FQNEAQ. CDR3 sequence: CASREGRVSETQYF. As DNA, the CDR3 is TGTGCCAGCCGAGAAGGCAGGGTGAGCGAGACCCAGTACTTC.

The chain links TRBV7-9 to TRBJ2-5; D is ambiguous. The CDR3 loop spans 14 amino acids. Trimming took off 3 bases at V and 4 bases at J, with 12 bases between the two ends. Germline loops: CDR1 SEHNR, CDR2 FQNEAQ (reference sequence). CDR3 bases: TGTGCCAGCAGCTTGGGTGGGCGCCCAGAGACCCAGTACTTC. Protein sequence: CASSLGGRPETQYF.

This clone has more than one count but fewer than ten. V is TRBV5-4 and J is TRBJ2-7; 10 nucleotides match TRBD2. Trimming took 4 bases from V and 1 from J; bases not matched to a gene: 8. The CDR3 is 16 amino acids. Germline CDR1 reads SGHNT; CDR2 reads YYREEE (reference sequence). As DNA, the CDR3 is TGTGCCAGCAGCATTTGGACTAGCGGTACATCCTACGAGCAGTACTTC. Protein product: CASSIWTSGTSYEQYF.

This chain connects TRBV28 to TRBJ1-5; D gene uncertain. The germline V gene encodes CDR1 MDHEN and CDR2 SYDVKM. This CDR3 has 15 amino acids. V was clipped by 3 bases and J by 0 bases, with 9 bases between them. The CDR3 region is CASSLGGYSNQPQHF. The CDR3 coding sequence is TGTGCCAGCAGTTTGGGCGGGTATAGCAATCAGCCCCAGCATTTT.

The rearrangement uses TRBV4-1 and TRBJ2-7; perhaps TRBD1 as D (6 bases). Germline V gives CDR1 MGHRA, CDR2 YSYEKL. This CDR3 spans 14 amino acids. Between the trimmed V and J ends, which lost 4 bases and 2 bases, there was a span of 12 bases. The CDR3 nucleotides read TGCGCCAGCAGCCCGCCGGGACACCCCTACGAGCAGTACTTC. Its protein product is CASSPPGHPYEQYF.

V is TRBV27 and J is TRBJ1-2; TRBD1 matches at 8 bases. Trimming cost V 5 bases and J 0 bases; bases outside gene matches: 11. The CDR3 is 17 amino acids. Germline V gene data show CDR1 as MNHEY and CDR2 as SMNVEV (reference sequence). In DNA, the CDR3 is TGTGCCAGCAGTCCCGACAGGGGCCCTCAAGCTAACTATGGCTACACCTTC. It yields the protein CASSPDRGPQANYGYTF.

CDR3 loop: CASSPAGGPFKTQYF. In nucleotides, the CDR3 is TGTGCCAGCAGTCCAGCGGGGGGGCCCTTTAAGACCCAGTACTTC. The chain carries TRBV27 and TRBJ2-5; 10 nucleotides agree with TRBD2. Germline lookup yields CDR1 MNHEY and CDR2 SMNVEV (reference sequence). V dropped 5 bases and J dropped 6; count of bases not matched to a gene: 9. This CDR3 region has 15 residues.

The genes are TRBV25-1 and TRBJ1-5, with 12 bases that match TRBD1. Germline CDR1 and CDR2: MGHDK and SYGVNS. The CDR3 length is 16 residues. Trimming took 3 bases from V and 3 from J; bases not matched to a gene: 3. This CDR3 reads CASSDRDRGPNQPQHF. Written as DNA, the CDR3 is TGTGCCAGCAGTGACCGGGACAGGGGGCCCAATCAGCCCCAGCATTTT.

The chain has TRBV7-2 and TRBJ1-1; weak D call: TRBD1 (5 bases). Per the germline V gene, CDR1 is SGHTA and CDR2 is FQGNSA. The CDR3 is made up of 15 amino acids. V lost 5 bases and J 5 bases, leaving 18 bases between the germline ends. The CDR3 sequence is CASSPRVIGGTEAFF. CDR3 DNA: TGTGCCAGCAGCCCAAGGGTTATCGGGGGTACTGAAGCTTTCTTT.

The chain recombines TRBV23-1 with TRBJ2-1; 8 nucleotides agree with TRBD1. TRBV23-1 is flagged as an ORF with uncertain function. V was pared by 6 bases and J by 2 bases, with 6 bases of the junction left unmatched. The CDR3 extends over 15 amino acids. The CDR3 loop is CASSPGTGTYNEQFF. CDR3 nucleotides: TGCGCCAGCAGCCCCGGGACAGGAACCTACAATGAGCAGTTCTTC.

The V gene is TRBV6-5, the J gene TRBJ2-1; 8 positions match TRBD1. V dropped 6 bases and J dropped 7; count of bases not matched to a gene: 8. The CDR3 extends over 14 amino acids. The germline V gene has CDR1 MNHEY and CDR2 SVGAGI. The CDR3 reads CASRPTGDGNEQFF. The CDR3 nucleotides read TGTGCCAGCAGGCCGACAGGGGACGGTAATGAGCAGTTCTTC.

The chain uses TRBV2 and TRBJ1-1, with no clear D. Germline-derived CDR1 and CDR2 are SNHLY and FYNNEI. V lost 4 bases, J lost 3 bases, and 15 bases lay in between. The length of the CDR3 is 15 residues. CDR3 nucleotide sequence: TGTGCCAGCAGTGCCCACCCCGGAGCAGACACTGAAGCTTTCTTT. Translating it yields CASSAHPGADTEAFF.

The chain employs TRBV28 and TRBJ1-2, with unresolved D. From germline, CDR1 is MDHEN and CDR2 SYDVKM. This CDR3 spans 13 amino acids. The ends were cut back, 8 bases at V and 2 bases at J, with 12 bases in the middle. The CDR3 loop reads CASVRETNYGYTF. The CDR3 DNA sequence: TGTGCCAGCGTTCGGGAGACCAACTATGGCTACACCTTC.

The rearrangement links TRBV27 to TRBJ2-7; 13 nucleotides agree with TRBD2. The V gene's germline CDR1 is MNHEY and CDR2 SMNVEV (reference sequence). The CDR3 loop spans 15 amino acids. With 5 bases clipped from V and 2 bases from J, the junction kept 3 bases outside the gene matches. In DNA form, the CDR3 reads TGTGCCAGCAGTCGACTAGCGGGAGGTGCCTACGAGCAGTACTTC. Its translation is CASSRLAGGAYEQYF.

The genes are TRBV29-1 and TRBJ2-1; the D gene is possibly TRBD2 (6 bases). The CDR3 totals 14 residues. Germline V gene sequence: CDR1 SQVTM, CDR2 ANQGSEA. V lost 3 bases to trimming and J lost 8 bases, with 17 bases between them. The CDR3 DNA follows: TGCAGCGTTGAGATGGCGCGGGGCTTGGATGAGCAGTTCTTC. Translated: CSVEMARGLDEQFF.

The chain joins TRBV25-1 to TRBJ1-2; 9 nucleotides line up with TRBD1. The CDR3 is 17 amino acids. Losses at the gene ends were 3 bases for V and 0 bases for J; bases not matched to a gene: 8. CDR1 is MGHDK, CDR2 SYGVNS, per germline. This CDR3 reads CASSDPTGTGSNYGYTF. DNA of the CDR3: TGTGCCAGCAGTGATCCAACAGGGACAGGGTCTAACTATGGCTACACCTTC.

CDR3 amino acids: CASSLDLAASGGPSTDTQYF. Written as DNA, the CDR3 is TGCGCCAGCAGCTTGGATTTGGCGGCTAGCGGGGGCCCTAGCACAGATACGCAGTATTTT. This chain joins TRBV5-1 and TRBJ2-3; TRBD2 aligns across 10 bases. The CDR3 is made up of 20 amino acids. The germline gives CDR1 SGHRS, CDR2 YFSETQ. Losses at the gene ends were 0 bases for V and 0 bases for J; bases not matched to a gene: 13.